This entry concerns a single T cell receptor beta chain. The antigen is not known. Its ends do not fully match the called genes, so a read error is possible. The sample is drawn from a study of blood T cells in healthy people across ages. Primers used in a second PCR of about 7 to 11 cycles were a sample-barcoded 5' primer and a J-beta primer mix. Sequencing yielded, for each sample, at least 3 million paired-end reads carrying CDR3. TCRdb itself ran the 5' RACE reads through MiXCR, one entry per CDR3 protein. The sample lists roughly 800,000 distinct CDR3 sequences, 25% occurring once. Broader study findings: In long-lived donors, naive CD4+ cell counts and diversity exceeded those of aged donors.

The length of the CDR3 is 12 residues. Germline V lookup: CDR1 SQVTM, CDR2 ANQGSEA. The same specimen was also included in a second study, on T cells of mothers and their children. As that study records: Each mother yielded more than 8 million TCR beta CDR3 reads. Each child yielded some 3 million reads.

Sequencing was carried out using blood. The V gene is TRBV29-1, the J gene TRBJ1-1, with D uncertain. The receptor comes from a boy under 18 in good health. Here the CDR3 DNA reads TGCAGCGGACACAAGGCTGGCACTGTAGCTTTCTTT. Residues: CSGHKAGTVAFF.